One sample yielded the 18 T cell receptor beta chains listed below, sequenced in a study of human T cells and chemical hapten exposure. The time point here: healthy volunteer bleed at 6 weeks. The study extracted total RNA from unfractionated whole blood. From the RACE reads, TCRdb called clonotypes with MiXCR, one entry per CDR3 protein. Of under 45,000 distinct CDR3 sequences detected, 5.5% appear once; the ten largest clones hold 13%. The material sequenced was whole blood. The source of these receptors is a human donor in good health. Some clones in this sample may be carry-over from other donors' samples.

This clonotype was counted ten times or more. V usage is TRBV7-2 and J usage is TRBJ2-1, with D possibly matching TRBD1 (6 bases). There are 20 residues in the CDR3. V lost 8 bases and J 0 bases, leaving 29 bases between the germline ends. Germline loops: CDR1 SGHTA, CDR2 FQGNSA. The CDR3 loop is CASGTPVSGHPTSSYNEQFF. In nucleotides, the CDR3 is TGTGCCAGCGGAACTCCGGTCTCGGGACACCCTACTAGCTCCTACAATGAGCAGTTCTTC.

This clonotype was seen many times. The rearrangement links TRBV18 to TRBJ1-3; D possibly corresponds to TRBD1 (5 bases). Germline CDR1 KGHSH, CDR2 LQKENI. The CDR3 runs 17 residues. V lost 2 bases, J lost 3 bases, and 17 bases lay in between. CDR3 amino acids: CASSPSMGQTLGNTIYF. The CDR3 DNA sequence: TGTGCCAGCTCACCAAGTATGGGGCAGACCCTTGGAAACACCATATATTTT.

Of note for this clonotype: It may be a read error: a sequence one base away is much more abundant. This rearrangement joins TRBV19 to TRBJ2-7, with TRBD2 matching over 9 bases. The CDR3 is 16 residues long. CDR1 LNHDA and CDR2 SQIVND come from the germline V gene (reference sequence). The CDR3 nucleotides are TGTGCCAGTGGTATATCTTCGGCGGGAGGGCCCTACGAGCAGTACTTC. Its protein is CASGISSAGGPYEQYF.

At least ten counts were recorded for this clonotype. The genes are TRBV5-6 and TRBJ2-3; 11 nucleotides align to TRBD2. The trim removed 5 bases at V and 4 bases at J, leaving 6 bases unmatched. The CDR3 runs to 15 residues. CDR1 is SGHDT, CDR2 YYEEEE, per germline. The CDR3 DNA reads as TGTGCCAGCAGGCGGACTAGCGGGTTCCCAGATACGCAGTATTTT. This sequence encodes CASRRTSGFPDTQYF.

This clonotype was picked up a small number of times. The chain joins TRBV2 to TRBJ1-1; D gene unclear. Germline loops: CDR1 SNHLY, CDR2 FYNNEI. Trimming shortened V by 2 bases and J by 0 bases, and 10 bases separated the two germline ends. This CDR3 region has 15 residues. The CDR3 loop reads CASSEYKAVNTEAFF. In DNA form, the CDR3 reads TGTGCCAGCAGTGAATACAAGGCCGTGAACACTGAAGCTTTCTTT. Full variable domain (outside the CDR3, taken from reference TRBV2 and TRBJ1-1): EPEVTQTPSHQVTQMGQEVILRCVPISNHLYFYWYRQILGQKVEFLVSFYNNEISEKSEIFDDQFSVERPDGSNFTLKIRSTKLEDSAMYFCASSEYKAVNTEAFFGQGTRLTVV.

The gene calls are TRBV2 and TRBJ1-1; D possibly corresponds to TRBD1 (5 bases). This CDR3 is 14 amino acids long. Germline assignment: CDR1 SNHLY and CDR2 FYNNEI. Trimming pared 0 bases from V and 8 bases from J, leaving 13 bases between. The chain's CDR3 is CASSEAGMGVEAFF. The CDR3 coding sequence is TGTGCCAGCAGTGAAGCAGGAATGGGGGTCGAAGCTTTCTTT.

The chain has TRBV29-1 and TRBJ1-2; TRBD1 agrees at 7 bases. Germline values: CDR1 SQVTM, CDR2 ANQGSEA. The CDR3 is 12 residues long. Trimming removed 7 bases from V and 8 bases from J; junction bases left unmatched: 10. CDR3 DNA sequence: TGCAGCGGGGGATACAGGGGTGAGGGCTACACCTTC. Residues: CSGGYRGEGYTF.

Worth noting for this clonotype: One end of the junction does not line up with germline, which may come from a read error. The chain uses TRBV27 and TRBJ1-2; D unclear. The CDR3 runs to 11 residues. Germline CDR1 is MNHEY and CDR2 is SMNVEV (reference sequence). The CDR3 bases are TGTGCCAGCGGTTTTAACTATGGCTACACCTTC. It translates to CASGFNYGYTF.

This clonotype appeared many times. The rearrangement joins TRBV5-1 to TRBJ2-1; D remains ambiguous. Germline assignment: CDR1 SGHRS and CDR2 YFSETQ. V lost 0 bases and J 9 bases, leaving 16 bases between the germline ends. The CDR3 is 15 residues long. The CDR3 is CASSLVGPSKGEQFF. The CDR3 DNA reads TGCGCCAGCAGCTTGGTAGGACCCTCGAAGGGTGAGCAGTTCTTC.

Ten or more counts support this clonotype. CDR3 protein: CASSLSGLYNSPLHF. The CDR3 nucleotides read TGTGCCAGCAGCTTGTCCGGGCTCTATAATTCACCCCTCCACTTT. The chain uses TRBV7-8 and TRBJ1-6; D remains unclear. This CDR3 is built from 15 residues. V lost 3 bases and J lost 3, with 9 bases in between. Germline CDR1 SGHVS, CDR2 FQNEAQ.

This clonotype was counted at least ten times. CDR3 coding DNA: TGCGCCAGCAGTTACTTGGACGGCGGGGAGCTGTTTTTT. It codes for CASSYLDGGELFF. V gene TRBV5-1 combines with J gene TRBJ2-2; D remains unclear. The germline V and J ends were trimmed by 5 bases and 7 bases, with 12 bases remaining between them. CDR1 and CDR2 from the germline V gene are SGHRS and YFSETQ. The CDR3 extends over 13 amino acids.

This clonotype was seen ten or more times. J is TRBJ2-2 and V is TRBV7-9; no definite D call. Per germline, CDR1 SEHNR and CDR2 FQNEAQ (reference sequence). The CDR3 has 13 residues. With 2 bases removed from V and 0 bases from J, the gap between germline ends came to 1 base. The CDR3 reads CASSLSNTGELFF. The DNA for the CDR3 is TGTGCCAGCAGCTTATCGAACACCGGGGAGCTGTTTTTT.

In its sample, this clonotype was seen many times. The rearrangement uses TRBV6-6 and TRBJ1-1; 10 bases match TRBD1. This CDR3 spans 18 amino acids. CDR1 MNHNY and CDR2 SVGAGI come from the germline V gene (reference sequence). The ends lost 5 bases at V and 4 bases at J; junction bases unmatched: 16. CDR3 coding DNA: TGTGCCAGCAGTCCGCCTCACGGGACAGGGGTGGCGATCACTGAAGCTTTCTTT. This encodes CASSPPHGTGVAITEAFF.

Many counts were recorded for this clonotype. The chain links TRBV9 to TRBJ1-2; D unclear. Germline V gene sequence: CDR1 SGDLS, CDR2 YYNGEE. The CDR3 is made up of 13 amino acids. The V gene lost 3 bases and the J gene lost 3 bases, with 9 bases spanning the gap. CDR3 bases: TGTGCCAGCAGCGGACTCTCTCACTATGGCTACACCTTC. It yields the protein CASSGLSHYGYTF.

J is TRBJ1-1 and V is TRBV27; D gene unclear. Germline V gene lookup returns CDR1 MNHEY and CDR2 SMNVEV (reference sequence). V lost 1 base and J 3 bases, leaving 9 bases between the germline ends. This CDR3 has 14 amino acids. The CDR3 spells CASSLYPWDTEAFF. The CDR3 bases are TGTGCCAGCAGTTTATACCCATGGGACACTGAAGCTTTCTTT.

This chain connects TRBV5-4 to TRBJ2-1, with 9 positions matching TRBD2. Germline CDR1 is SGHNT and CDR2 is YYREEE (reference sequence). Trimming removed 0 bases from V and 5 bases from J; junction bases left unmatched: 3. The CDR3 spans 15 residues. In DNA, the CDR3 is TGTGCCAGCAGCTTGGCTAGCGGGGTCCACAATGAGCAGTTCTTC. Its translation is CASSLASGVHNEQFF.

This rearrangement joins TRBV5-1 to TRBJ2-2; D remains unclear. The CDR3 runs 14 residues. V dropped 4 bases and J dropped 3 bases, with 10 bases sitting between them. Looked up from germline, CDR1 is SGHRS and CDR2 is YFSETQ. CDR3 sequence reads: CASSPSHDTGELFF. The CDR3 bases are TGCGCCAGCAGCCCGTCACACGACACCGGGGAGCTGTTTTTT.

This clonotype has a count of ten or more. This rearrangement joins TRBV12-3 or TRBV12-4 to TRBJ2-3, with TRBD2 matching 8 bases. With 6 bases clipped from V and 5 bases from J, the junction kept 10 bases outside the gene matches. The CDR3 sequence is 15 residues long. The CDR3 DNA sequence: TGTGCCAGCAGATTCGCCGGGACTAGGGAAGATACGCAGTATTTT. This translates into CASRFAGTREDTQYF.